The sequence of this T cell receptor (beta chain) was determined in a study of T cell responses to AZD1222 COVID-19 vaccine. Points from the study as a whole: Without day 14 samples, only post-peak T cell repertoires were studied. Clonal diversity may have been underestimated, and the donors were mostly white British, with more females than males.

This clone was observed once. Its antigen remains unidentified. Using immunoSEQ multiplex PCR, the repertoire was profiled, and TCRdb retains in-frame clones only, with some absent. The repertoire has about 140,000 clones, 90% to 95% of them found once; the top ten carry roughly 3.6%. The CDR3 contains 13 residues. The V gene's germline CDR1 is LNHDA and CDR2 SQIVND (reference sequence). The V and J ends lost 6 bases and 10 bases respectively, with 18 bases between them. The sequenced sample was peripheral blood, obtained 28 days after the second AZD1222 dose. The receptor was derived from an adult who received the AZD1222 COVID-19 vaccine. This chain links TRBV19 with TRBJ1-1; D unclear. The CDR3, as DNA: TGTGCCAGTAGGAGAGTCGACGAGGTTCGAGCTTTCTTT. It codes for CASRRVDEVRAFF. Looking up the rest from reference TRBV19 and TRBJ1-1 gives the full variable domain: DGGITQSPKYLFRKEGQNVTLSCEQNLNHDAMYWYRQDPGQGLRLIYYSQIVNDFQKGDIAEGYSVSREKKESFPLTVTSAQKNPTAFYLCASRRVDEVRAFFGQGTRLTVV.